The 2 T cell receptor beta chains listed next were all sequenced from one sample in a study of T cells in Graves' hyperthyroidism and ophthalmopathy. The TCR beta CDR3 regions underwent amplification using RNA transcripts as the source. The HTBI primer set was used in a first-round RT-PCR of the TCR CDR3. TCRdb used MiXCR to reprocess the multiplex PCR reads, holding one entry per CDR3 protein. The sample has 300,000 to 400,000 distinct CDR3 sequences, over 15% seen once. The sequencing sample was made of blood. The origin of the receptors is a woman in her forties or fifties with Graves' hyperthyroidism.

This chain joins TRBV7-9 and TRBJ2-5, with unresolved D. This CDR3 contains 14 residues. Germline CDR1 reads SEHNR; CDR2 reads FQNEAQ (reference sequence). V gave up 3 bases and J gave up 5 bases, with 13 bases separating them. The CDR3 sequence: CASSFSAYGETQYF. Written as DNA, the CDR3 is TGTGCCAGCAGCTTCTCCGCCTACGGGGAGACCCAGTACTTC.

This clonotype was observed many times. CDR3 in DNA: TGCAGTGCTAGACCTGATGGGTGGGAGGGTAGCAATCAGCCCCAGCATTTT. This sequence encodes CSARPDGWEGSNQPQHF. The chain links TRBV20-1 to TRBJ1-5; the D is unclear. This CDR3 has 17 amino acids. Germline V gives CDR1 DFQATT, CDR2 SNEGSKA (reference sequence). The germline V and J ends were trimmed by 2 bases and 0 bases, with 17 bases remaining between them.